Described below is a single T cell receptor (beta chain) sequence and its context. This CDR3 has 15 residues. With V trimmed by 3 bases and J by 6 bases, 9 bases remained unmatched. In germline, CDR1 is SGHRS, CDR2 YFSETQ. The record originates from a study of blood T cell repertoires in COVID-19. Sequenced by immunoSEQ multiplex PCR; TCRdb stores in-frame clones only, minus some. The table has 150,000 to 200,000 clones, 80% to 90% seen once. This chain uses TRBV5-1 with TRBJ1-5, with TRBD1 identical over 7 bases. Input material: peripheral blood. The TCR sequence derives from a man aged 55 to 69 with acute or convalescent COVID-19. The CDR3 loop reads CASSYGTGVGQPQHF. CDR3 coding DNA: TGCGCCAGCAGCTACGGAACAGGGGTCGGTCAGCCCCAGCATTTT.